This T cell receptor (beta chain) was captured by sequencing in a study of CD4 T cells in relation to SARS-CoV-2 and coronaviruses. Study-wide results and caveats: Monoreactive clones expanded significantly more to SARS-CoV-2 than crossreactive clones did.

Naive and memory CD4+ T cell DNA was deep-sequenced without culture. Libraries were prepared by immunoSEQ multiplex PCR; TCRdb keeps only in-frame clonotypes and omits some of them. The repertoire has tens of thousands of clones, roughly 94% of them found once; the top ten carry roughly 0.39%. V lost 5 bases, J lost 4 bases, and 20 bases lay in between. CDR3 length: 16 residues. The germline gives CDR1 MNHEY, CDR2 SVGEGT. For this clone: Its matching antigen is unknown.

V gene TRBV6-2 or TRBV6-3 combines with J gene TRBJ2-5, with D tentatively TRBD2 (6 bases). This clonotype originated in an adult with COVID-19. The sample taken for sequencing was naive CD4+ T cells from PBMCs. Subset described: naive CD4+ T cells isolated by negative enrichment. This CDR3 reads CASSRGLVSGPETQYF. The CDR3 nucleotides are TGTGCCAGCAGTCGGGGGTTGGTCTCGGGGCCAGAGACCCAGTACTTC.